The source of this TCR beta chain is a study of cytomegalovirus exposure and HLA in healthy donors. Researchers ran the PCR with 60 Vbeta and 13 Jbeta primers. In the source study's methods: Counted up in a later analysis, unique TCR beta chains came to some 82 million, with roughly 11 million shared. Using immunoSEQ multiplex PCR, the repertoire was profiled, and TCRdb retains in-frame clones only, with some absent. Clonal size and the V and J genes are those of that table, whereas D and trimming came from the DNA. Of 200,000 to 250,000 clones listed, 70% to 90% are singletons. This TCR was sampled from a man aged 25 to 40 in good health and CMV-seronegative. Sequenced sample: PBMCs.

The CDR3 here is CASSTRGDLTTGANVLTF. The CDR3 nucleotides read TGTGCCAGCAGCACCCGCGGGGACCTGACTACTGGGGCCAACGTCCTGACTTTC. V and J are TRBV9 and TRBJ2-6; D is possibly TRBD2 (6 bases). The CDR3 totals 18 residues. Germline V gene sequence: CDR1 SGDLS, CDR2 YYNGEE. V was shortened by 4 bases and J by 2 bases, with 19 bases between the two germline ends.